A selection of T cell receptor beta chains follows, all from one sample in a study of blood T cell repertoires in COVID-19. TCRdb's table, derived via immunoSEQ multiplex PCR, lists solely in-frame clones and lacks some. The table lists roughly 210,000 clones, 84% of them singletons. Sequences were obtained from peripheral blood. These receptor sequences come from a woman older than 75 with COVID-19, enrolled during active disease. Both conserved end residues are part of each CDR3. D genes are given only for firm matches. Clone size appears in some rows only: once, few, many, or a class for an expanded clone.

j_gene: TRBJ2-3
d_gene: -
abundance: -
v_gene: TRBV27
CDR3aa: CASRGYRAHTDTQYF
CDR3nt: TGTGCCAGCAGGGGGTACAGGGCCCACACAGATACGCAGTATTTT

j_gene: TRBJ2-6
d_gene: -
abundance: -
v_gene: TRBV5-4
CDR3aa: CASSLESSGANVLTF
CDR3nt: TGTGCCAGCAGCTTGGAGAGCTCTGGGGCCAACGTCCTGACTTTC

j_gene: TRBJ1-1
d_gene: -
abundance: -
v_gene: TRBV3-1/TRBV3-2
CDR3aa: CASSQPGVGTEAFF
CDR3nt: TGTGCCAGCAGCCAACCGGGGGTCGGTACTGAAGCTTTCTTT

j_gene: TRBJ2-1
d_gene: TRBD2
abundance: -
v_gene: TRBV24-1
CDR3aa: CATSDSITLTSGGADEQFF
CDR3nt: TGTGCCACCAGTGATTCCATTACCCTGACTAGCGGGGGGGCGGATGAGCAGTTCTTC

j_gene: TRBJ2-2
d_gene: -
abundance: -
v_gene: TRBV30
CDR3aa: CAWRRTGNTGELFF
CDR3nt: TGTGCCTGGAGGCGGACTGGGAACACCGGGGAGCTGTTTTTT

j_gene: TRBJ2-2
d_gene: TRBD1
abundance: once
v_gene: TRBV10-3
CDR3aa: CAISTGVSTGELFF
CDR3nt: TGTGCCATCAGTACAGGGGTTAGCACCGGGGAGCTGTTTTTT

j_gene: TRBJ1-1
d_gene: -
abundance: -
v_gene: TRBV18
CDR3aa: CASSPQGSNTEAFF
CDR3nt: TGTGCCAGCTCACCACAGGGGTCGAACACTGAAGCTTTCTTT

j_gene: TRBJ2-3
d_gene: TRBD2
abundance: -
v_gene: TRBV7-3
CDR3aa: CASSLGPAGATDTQYF
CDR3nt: TGTGCCAGCAGCTTAGGGCCGGCGGGAGCCACAGATACGCAGTATTTT

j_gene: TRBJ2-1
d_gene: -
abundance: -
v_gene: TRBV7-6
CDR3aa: CASSLGGAVYNEQFF
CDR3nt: TGTGCCAGCAGCTTAGGAGGTGCAGTTTACAATGAGCAGTTCTTC

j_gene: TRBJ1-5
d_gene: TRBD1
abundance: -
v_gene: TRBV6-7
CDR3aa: CASSKDRYNDSNQPQHF
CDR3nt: TGTGCCAGCAGTAAGGACAGGTATAATGATAGCAATCAGCCCCAGCATTTT

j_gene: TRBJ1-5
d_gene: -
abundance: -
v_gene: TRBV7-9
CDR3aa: CASSLGLGIGGNQPQHF
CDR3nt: TGTGCCAGCAGCTTAGGGCTGGGAATAGGGGGCAATCAGCCCCAGCATTTT

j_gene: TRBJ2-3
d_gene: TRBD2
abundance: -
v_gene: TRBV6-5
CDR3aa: CASSSPSGGADTQYF
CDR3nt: TGTGCCAGCAGTTCGCCCAGCGGGGGGGCAGATACGCAGTATTTT

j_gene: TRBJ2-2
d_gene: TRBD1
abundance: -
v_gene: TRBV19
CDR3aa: CASSRQGVLNTGELFF
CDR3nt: TGTGCCAGTAGTAGACAGGGGGTCCTGAACACCGGGGAGCTGTTTTTT

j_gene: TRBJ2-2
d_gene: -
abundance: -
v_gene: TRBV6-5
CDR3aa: CASRRTHDTGELFF
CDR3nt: TGTGCCAGCAGAAGGACACATGACACCGGGGAGCTGTTTTTT

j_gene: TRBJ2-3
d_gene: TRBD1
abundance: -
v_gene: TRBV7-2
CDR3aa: CASTRLSTGGTDTQYF
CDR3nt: TGTGCCAGCACCCGCCTATCGACAGGGGGCACAGATACGCAGTATTTT

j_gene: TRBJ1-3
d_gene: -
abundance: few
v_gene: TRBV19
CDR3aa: CASISVDSGNTIYF
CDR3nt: TGTGCCAGTATCTCCGTAGACTCTGGAAACACCATATATTTT

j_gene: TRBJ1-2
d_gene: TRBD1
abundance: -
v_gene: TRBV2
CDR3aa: CASSWDRADGYTF
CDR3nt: TGTGCCAGCAGTTGGGACAGGGCGGATGGCTACACCTTC

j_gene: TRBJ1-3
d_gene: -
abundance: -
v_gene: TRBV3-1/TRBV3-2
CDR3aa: CASRGQPPNTIYF
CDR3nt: TGTGCCAGCAGGGGACAACCGCCAAACACCATATATTTT

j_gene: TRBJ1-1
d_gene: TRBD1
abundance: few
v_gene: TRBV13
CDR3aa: CASSLGVGQLSEAFF
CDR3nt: TGTGCCAGCAGTTTGGGGGTGGGACAGCTCTCTGAAGCTTTCTTT

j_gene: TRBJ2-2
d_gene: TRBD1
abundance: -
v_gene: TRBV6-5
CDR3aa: CASQEWDSGELFF
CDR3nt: TGTGCCAGCCAAGAGTGGGACAGCGGGGAGCTGTTTTTT

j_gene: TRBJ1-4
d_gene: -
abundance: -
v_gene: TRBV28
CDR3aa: CASSRPSGNEKLFF
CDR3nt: TGTGCCAGCAGTCGTCCGAGCGGGAATGAAAAACTGTTTTTT

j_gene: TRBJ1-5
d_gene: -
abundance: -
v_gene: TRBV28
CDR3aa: CASSLSWGVWQPQHF
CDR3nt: TGTGCCAGCAGTTTATCCTGGGGCGTGTGGCAGCCCCAGCATTTT

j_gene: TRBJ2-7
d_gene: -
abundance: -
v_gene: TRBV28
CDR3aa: CATHRATYEQYF
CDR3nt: TGTGCCACCCATCGTGCGACCTACGAGCAGTACTTC

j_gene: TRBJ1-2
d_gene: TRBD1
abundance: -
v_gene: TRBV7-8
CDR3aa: CASSLETGYGYTF
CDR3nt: TGTGCCAGCAGCTTAGAGACAGGGTACGGCTACACCTTC

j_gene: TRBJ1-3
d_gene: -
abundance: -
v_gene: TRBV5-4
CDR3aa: CASSLGSHSGNTIYF
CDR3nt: TGTGCCAGCAGCTTGGGTTCCCACTCTGGAAACACCATATATTTT

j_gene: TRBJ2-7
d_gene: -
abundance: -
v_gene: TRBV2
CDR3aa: CATRQENYEQYF
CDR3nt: TGTGCCACCAGACAGGAGAACTACGAGCAGTACTTC

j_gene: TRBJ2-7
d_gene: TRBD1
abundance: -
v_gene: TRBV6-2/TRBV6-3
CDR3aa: CASSWGQVLNEQYF
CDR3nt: TGTGCCAGCAGCTGGGGACAGGTACTAAACGAGCAGTACTTC

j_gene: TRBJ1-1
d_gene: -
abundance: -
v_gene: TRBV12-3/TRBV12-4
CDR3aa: CASSQTAPEAFF
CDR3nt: TGTGCCAGCAGCCAGACAGCGCCAGAAGCTTTCTTT

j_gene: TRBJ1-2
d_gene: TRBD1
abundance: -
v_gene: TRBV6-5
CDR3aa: CASSSRTGIGYTF
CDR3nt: TGTGCCAGCAGTTCTCGGACAGGTATAGGCTACACCTTC

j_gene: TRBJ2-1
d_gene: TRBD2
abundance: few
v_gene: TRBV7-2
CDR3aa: CASSLARGAYNEQFF
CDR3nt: TGTGCCAGCAGCTTAGCACGGGGGGCCTACAATGAGCAGTTCTTC

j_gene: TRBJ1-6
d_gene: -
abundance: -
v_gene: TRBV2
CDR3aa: CASSSREPYNSPLHF
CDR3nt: TGTGCCAGCAGCTCCCGGGAGCCCTATAATTCACCCCTCCACTTT

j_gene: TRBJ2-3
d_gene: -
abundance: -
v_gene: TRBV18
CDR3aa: CASSPLFQADTQYF
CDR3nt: TGTGCCAGCTCACCCCTGTTCCAGGCAGATACGCAGTATTTT

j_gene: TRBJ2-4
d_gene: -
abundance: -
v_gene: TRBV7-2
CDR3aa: CASSSPMGGKNIQYF
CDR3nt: TGTGCCAGCAGCTCTCCAATGGGGGGCAAAAACATTCAGTACTTC

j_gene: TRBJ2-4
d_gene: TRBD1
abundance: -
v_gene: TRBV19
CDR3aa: CASTGQGRQAKNIQYF
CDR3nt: TGTGCCAGTACCGGACAGGGCCGACAAGCCAAAAACATTCAGTACTTC

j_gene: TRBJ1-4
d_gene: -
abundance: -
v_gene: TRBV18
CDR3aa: CASSPRDATRNEKLFF
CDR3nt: TGTGCCAGCTCACCACGTGATGCGACTAGGAATGAAAAACTGTTTTTT

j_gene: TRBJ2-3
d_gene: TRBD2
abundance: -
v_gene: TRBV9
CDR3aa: CASAEWAGGADTQYF
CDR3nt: TGTGCCAGCGCCGAGTGGGCGGGGGGGGCAGATACGCAGTATTTT

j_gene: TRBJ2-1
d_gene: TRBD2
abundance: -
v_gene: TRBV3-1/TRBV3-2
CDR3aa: CASSATSGSPWDEQFF
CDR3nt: TGTGCCAGCAGCGCTACTAGCGGTTCTCCCTGGGATGAGCAGTTCTTC

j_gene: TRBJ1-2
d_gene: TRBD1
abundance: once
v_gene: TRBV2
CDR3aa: CASRGTALGYTF
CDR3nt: TGTGCCAGCAGGGGGACAGCCCTAGGCTACACCTTC

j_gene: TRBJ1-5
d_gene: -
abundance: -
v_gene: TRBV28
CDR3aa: CASIPGGGNQPQHF
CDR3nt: TGTGCCAGCATCCCTGGGGGCGGCAATCAGCCCCAGCATTTT

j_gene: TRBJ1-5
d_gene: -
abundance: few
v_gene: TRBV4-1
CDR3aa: CASSREILSNQPQHF
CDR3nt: TGCGCCAGCTCCCGGGAAATACTTAGCAATCAGCCCCAGCATTTT

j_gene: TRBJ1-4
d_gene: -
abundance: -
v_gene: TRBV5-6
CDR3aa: CASSGQVNEKLFF
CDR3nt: TGTGCCAGCAGCGGGCAAGTTAATGAAAAACTGTTTTTT

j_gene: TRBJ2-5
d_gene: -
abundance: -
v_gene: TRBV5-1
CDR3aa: CASSRSEETQYF
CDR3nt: TGCGCCAGCAGCCGTTCCGAAGAGACCCAGTACTTC

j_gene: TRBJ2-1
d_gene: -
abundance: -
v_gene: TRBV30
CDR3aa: CAWSSGLKQFF
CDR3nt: TGTGCCTGGAGTTCCGGACTTAAGCAGTTCTTC

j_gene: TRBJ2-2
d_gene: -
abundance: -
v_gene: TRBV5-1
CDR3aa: CASSLKVQGYTGELFF
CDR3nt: TGCGCCAGCAGCTTGAAAGTACAGGGTTACACCGGGGAGCTGTTTTTT

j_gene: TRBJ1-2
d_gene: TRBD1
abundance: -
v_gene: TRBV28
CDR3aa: CASRSGQGSGYTF
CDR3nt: TGTGCCAGCAGATCGGGACAGGGGTCTGGCTACACCTTC

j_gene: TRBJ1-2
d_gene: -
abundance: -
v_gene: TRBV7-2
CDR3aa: CASSPDGGNLYGYTF
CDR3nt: TGTGCCAGCAGCCCCGATGGGGGGAACCTCTATGGCTACACCTTC

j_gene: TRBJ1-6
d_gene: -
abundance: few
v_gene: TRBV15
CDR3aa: CATSTDRLGSPLHF
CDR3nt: TGTGCCACCAGCACAGACAGGTTGGGTTCTCCCCTCCACTTT